These 31 T cell receptor beta chains came from one sample sequenced in a study of post-analysis software for immune sequencing data. What these receptors recognize is not known. Unique molecular identifiers tagged the TCR beta cDNA libraries. TCRdb fed the PCR reads into MiXCR, producing one record per CDR3 protein. The sample includes hundreds of thousands of distinct CDR3 sequences, roughly two fifths of them seen just once. Study-wide findings and caveats: A handful of TRBV segments appeared more often in patients than in controls, and TRBV5-6, TRBV5-1 and TRBV20-1 were among these.

The sequencing sample was made of blood. The source is a girl aged 5-17 years with multiple sclerosis.

There are a few counts of this clonotype. This chain connects TRBV29-1 to TRBJ2-5; possibly TRBD2 for D (6 bases). Germline V gene lookup returns CDR1 SQVTM and CDR2 ANQGSEA. There are 14 residues in the CDR3. Deletions cut 2 bases from V and 1 base from J, with 11 bases between. CDR3 nucleotide sequence: TGCAGCGTTGAAAGAGGAGGGATCCAAGAGACCCAGTACTTC. Translation gives CSVERGGIQETQYF.

The chain couples TRBV7-3 to TRBJ2-1; TRBD1 matches at 7 bases. Germline CDR1 reads SGHTA; CDR2 reads FQGTGA. The CDR3 loop spans 15 amino acids. The junction had 8 bases not matched to a gene; V was cut back by 5 bases and J by 4 bases. CDR3 sequence: CASSATGVGYNEQFF. The CDR3 coding sequence is TGTGCCAGCAGCGCAACAGGGGTAGGGTACAATGAGCAGTTCTTC.

The V and J genes are TRBV12-3 or TRBV12-4 and TRBJ2-5, with 10 bases lining up with TRBD1. The ends lost 6 bases at V and 0 bases at J; junction bases unmatched: 7. CDR3 length: 16 residues. CDR3 in amino acids: CASRSRDRGNQETQYF. As DNA, the CDR3 is TGTGCCAGCAGATCACGGGACAGGGGAAACCAAGAGACCCAGTACTTC.

This clonotype was picked up a small number of times. The chain employs TRBV7-9 and TRBJ2-6, with D uncertain. There are 13 residues in the CDR3. Trimming removed 8 bases at V and 0 bases at J, with 5 bases between. Germline V lookup: CDR1 SEHNR, CDR2 FQNEAQ (reference sequence). The CDR3, as DNA: TGTGCCAGCCTCCCCTCTGGGGCCAACGTCCTGACTTTC. Amino acids: CASLPSGANVLTF.

The genes are TRBV27 and TRBJ1-2, with TRBD1 matching 7 bases. The length of the CDR3 is 14 residues. Germline V lookup: CDR1 MNHEY, CDR2 SMNVEV (reference sequence). The V and J ends lost 6 bases and 7 bases, in that order; junction bases with no gene match: 11. CDR3 bases: TGTGCCAGCAGACCAATAACAGGGGTTGGTGGCTACACCTTC. Translation gives CASRPITGVGGYTF.

This clonotype was seen only a few times. The V gene is TRBV20-1, the J gene TRBJ2-1; 10 bases map to TRBD2. This CDR3 is built from 17 residues. CDR1 DFQATT and CDR2 SNEGSKA come from the germline V gene (reference sequence). Trimming removed 0 bases from V and 6 bases from J; junction bases left unmatched: 11. The CDR3 DNA sequence: TGCAGTGCTAGAGATCAGGGAGCGGGGGGGCCGGCCAATGAGCAGTTCTTC. It translates to CSARDQGAGGPANEQFF.

The table lists this clonotype with a few counts. The chain joins TRBV4-1 to TRBJ2-5; 7 bases fit TRBD1. CDR1 is MGHRA and CDR2 is YSYEKL in the germline V gene. There are 16 residues in the CDR3. Losses at the gene ends were 0 bases for V and 1 base for J; bases not matched to a gene: 5. The CDR3 nucleotides are TGCGCCAGCAGCCAAGATGGTCGGACAGGCCAAGAGACCCAGTACTTC. Its translation: CASSQDGRTGQETQYF.

The J gene is TRBJ2-1, the V gene TRBV12-3 or TRBV12-4; tentatively, D is TRBD1 (5 bases). The J call may not be correct, given that the DNA end is closer to TRBJ2-7. The CDR3 spans 14 residues. CDR3 in amino acids: CASSGAPSYNEQYF. CDR3 DNA: TGTGCCAGCTCTGGGGCCCCCTCCTACAATGAGCAGTACTTC.

The chain couples TRBV24-1 to TRBJ2-3, with a weak D call TRBD2 (5 bases). The CDR3 totals 17 residues. In germline, CDR1 is KGHDR, CDR2 SFDVKD. Trimming cost V 3 bases and J 6 bases, with 21 bases left between them. CDR3 DNA: TGTGCCACCAGTGATGGAGGACGGTTCCAAGGCATGGATACGCAGTATTTT. Its translation is CATSDGGRFQGMDTQYF.

V and J are TRBV7-9 and TRBJ2-1; 11 bases fit TRBD2. J gave up 6 bases and V 5 bases, and 6 bases lay outside the gene matches. Germline CDR1 reads SEHNR; CDR2 reads FQNEAQ (reference sequence). This CDR3 region has 15 residues. CDR3 region: CASSPPSGRPNEQFF. The CDR3 nucleotides read TGTGCCAGCAGCCCCCCTAGCGGGAGGCCCAATGAGCAGTTCTTC.

A few counts support this clonotype. An end of the junction does not agree with germline; a read error may underlie this. The chain links TRBV3-1 to TRBJ2-4, with a possible D match to TRBD1 (5 bases). The CDR3 has 12 amino acids. Per the germline V gene, CDR1 is LGHDT and CDR2 is YNNKEL (reference sequence). The CDR3 protein is CASSRRGQTFIF. The DNA of the CDR3 is TGTGCCAGCAGCCGAAGGGGCCAGACATTCATCTTC.

The rearrangement links TRBV7-2 to TRBJ2-1; no clear D. This CDR3 has 15 residues. Per germline, CDR1 SGHTA and CDR2 FQGNSA. The V end was cut by 2 bases, the J end by 5 bases, with 13 bases between. The CDR3 DNA is TGTGCCAGCAGCTTACAACCCATGCCCCACAATGAGCAGTTCTTC. It is translated as CASSLQPMPHNEQFF.

In this sample, this clonotype turned up many times. The chain recombines TRBV5-1 with TRBJ2-7; possible D gene TRBD2, 6 bases. Per germline, CDR1 SGHRS and CDR2 YFSETQ. This CDR3 has 15 residues. Trimming took off 3 bases at V and 5 bases at J, with 18 bases between the two ends. CDR3 sequence (DNA): TGCGCCAGCAGCTGGATCCCTAGCGTTAGGAACGAGCAGTACTTC. Protein sequence: CASSWIPSVRNEQYF.

CDR3 nucleotides: TGTGCCAGCCAAGGACTAGCGGGGAGCACAGATACGCAGTATTTT. Amino acid sequence: CASQGLAGSTDTQYF. The J gene is TRBJ2-3, the V gene TRBV6-4, with 12 nucleotides matching TRBD2. The junction had 3 bases not matched to a gene; V was cut back by 8 bases and J by 0 bases. The CDR3 contains 15 residues. Germline V gives CDR1 MRHNA, CDR2 SNTAGT.

Notes on this clonotype: The conserved phenylalanine or tryptophan is not found at the CDR3 terminus, so this likely reflects a read error. The chain combines TRBV29-1 with TRBJ2-7; TRBD2 matches 7 bases. Germline V gene sequence: CDR1 SQVTM, CDR2 ANQGSEA. The V gene end was trimmed by 2 bases and the J gene end by 2 bases; junction bases not matched to a gene: 6. The CDR3 has 14 amino acids. The CDR3 region is CSVEPHSGAYEQYC. CDR3 sequence (DNA): TGCAGCGTTGAACCCCACAGCGGGGCCTACGAGCAGTACTGC.

This clonotype has more than one count but fewer than ten. V is TRBV29-1 and J is TRBJ2-5; unclear D gene. Deletions cut 6 bases from V and 5 bases from J, with 13 bases between. The CDR3 runs to 12 residues. CDR1 is SQVTM and CDR2 is ANQGSEA in the germline V gene. CDR3 loop: CSVVTSGETQYF. In DNA form, the CDR3 reads TGCAGCGTAGTGACCTCCGGGGAGACCCAGTACTTC.

There are a few counts of this clonotype. The chain recombines TRBV4-2 with TRBJ2-5, with TRBD1 matching 7 bases. CDR3 length: 13 amino acids. Per germline, CDR1 LGHNA and CDR2 YNFKEQ. V lost 5 bases to trimming and J lost 5 bases; unmatched junction nucleotides: 5. Here the CDR3 DNA reads TGTGCCAGCAGCGGGCTAGGGGGCGAGACCCAGTACTTC. It is translated as CASSGLGGETQYF.

This clonotype showed up just a few times. The chain recombines TRBV6-4 with TRBJ1-2, with 12 bases aligning to TRBD1. CDR3 size: 13 residues. The germline gives CDR1 MRHNA, CDR2 SNTAGT. Germline trimming cut 8 bases from V and 7 bases from J; bases unmatched to any gene: 5. The CDR3 DNA is TGTGCCAGCGGGGACAGGGGGCGTGGTGGCTACACCTTC. Translated: CASGDRGRGGYTF.

This clonotype was seen only a few times. This chain uses TRBV20-1 with TRBJ1-2; TRBD1 might be the D (5 bases). Germline CDR1 is DFQATT and CDR2 is SNEGSKA (reference sequence). CDR3 size: 14 residues. The V end was cut by 6 bases, the J end by 2 bases, with 16 bases between. This chain's CDR3 is CSAASGRQNYGYTF. The CDR3 DNA sequence: TGCAGTGCCGCATCAGGGAGGCAAAACTATGGCTACACCTTC.

This clonotype has a handful of counts. The rearrangement uses TRBV20-1 and TRBJ2-3, with 10 nucleotides matching TRBD2. The junction had 0 bases not matched to a gene; V was cut back by 3 bases and J by 0 bases. The germline CDR1 and CDR2 sequences are DFQATT and SNEGSKA (reference sequence). The CDR3 totals 14 residues. The CDR3 region is CSARTSGSTDTQYF. In DNA form, the CDR3 reads TGCAGTGCTAGGACTAGCGGGAGCACAGATACGCAGTATTTT.

This chain connects TRBV5-1 to TRBJ2-5; TRBD2 aligns across 12 bases. The end of the DNA aligns better with TRBJ2-7, so the J call may be wrong. CDR1 is SGHRS and CDR2 is YFSETQ in the germline V gene. The CDR3 loop spans 17 amino acids. The CDR3 reads CASSFPASGRGAYEQYF. The CDR3 DNA reads as TGCGCCAGCAGCTTCCCGGCTAGCGGGAGGGGGGCCTACGAGCAGTACTTC.

The chain links TRBV7-9 to TRBJ2-1; unclear D gene. This CDR3 comprises 14 residues. Germline CDR1 is SEHNR and CDR2 is FQNEAQ (reference sequence). Trimming stripped 1 base from V and 4 bases from J, with 8 bases between. The CDR3 sequence: CASSLDSAYNEQFF. The CDR3 nucleotides are TGTGCCAGCAGCTTAGATTCAGCGTACAATGAGCAGTTCTTC.

The V call is TRBV6-5, the J call TRBJ2-1, with a tentative D call TRBD2 (6 bases). The CDR3 loop spans 14 amino acids. Germline V gives CDR1 MNHEY, CDR2 SVGAGI. V lost 6 bases, J lost 5 bases, and 14 bases lay in between. The CDR3 DNA is TGTGCCAGCAGCAGGATCGGGAGTAACAATGAGCAGTTCTTC. This encodes CASSRIGSNNEQFF.

A few counts support this clonotype. This chain connects TRBV7-9 to TRBJ2-1; D possibly corresponds to TRBD1 (5 bases). This CDR3 contains 16 residues. Trimming cost V 6 bases and J 4 bases, with 19 bases left between them. Germline V gives CDR1 SEHNR, CDR2 FQNEAQ (reference sequence). The CDR3 region is CASRPRQGARYNEQFF. DNA of the CDR3: TGTGCCAGCAGACCACGCCAAGGGGCGAGGTACAATGAGCAGTTCTTC.

The chain joins TRBV6-5 to TRBJ2-1, with 7 bases lining up with TRBD1. The CDR3 consists of 15 residues. The V and J ends lost 0 bases and 6 bases, in that order; junction bases with no gene match: 5. Germline assignment: CDR1 MNHEY and CDR2 SVGAGI. CDR3 nucleotides: TGTGCCAGCAGTTACTCGAGGGCAGGGGGCAATGAGCAGTTCTTC. This translates into CASSYSRAGGNEQFF.

V and J are TRBV6-6 and TRBJ1-1; no reliable D call. V lost 1 base and J 6 bases, leaving 12 bases between the germline ends. The CDR3 has 14 amino acids. Germline values: CDR1 MNHNY, CDR2 SVGAGI (reference sequence). The DNA of the CDR3 is TGTGCCAGCAGTTACTTGGGTGGAACGGCTGAAGCTTTCTTT. Its translation is CASSYLGGTAEAFF.

In its sample, this clonotype was seen a few times. This rearrangement joins TRBV2 to TRBJ2-5; D unresolved. Germline V gene sequence: CDR1 SNHLY, CDR2 FYNNEI. The CDR3 is 13 residues long. Deletions cut 5 bases from V and 2 bases from J, with 9 bases between. CDR3 coding DNA: TGTGCCAGCAGTCAGTATCCACAAGAGACCCAGTACTTC. It is translated as CASSQYPQETQYF.

This clonotype showed up just a few times. This sequence joins TRBV20-1 and TRBJ1-6; tentative D call: TRBD1 (5 bases). Deletions cut 0 bases from V and 5 bases from J, with 14 bases between. Germline V CDR1 and CDR2: DFQATT, SNEGSKA (reference sequence). CDR3 length: 16 residues. The CDR3 spells CSARDPRQLNNSPLHF. CDR3 DNA sequence: TGCAGTGCTAGAGATCCCAGACAGCTTAATAATTCACCCCTCCACTTT.

This clonotype was counted once. The germline gene is not matched at one end of the junction; a read error may be the cause. The rearrangement uses TRBV20-1 and TRBJ2-4, with a weak D call TRBD2 (6 bases). Germline V gene sequence: CDR1 DFQATT, CDR2 SNEGSKA (reference sequence). The CDR3 loop spans 16 amino acids. CDR3 coding DNA: TGCAGTGCCAGAGCTGGGCGGGAACAAGCCAAAAACATTCAGTACTTC. It specifies CSARAGREQAKNIQYF.

This sequence joins TRBV6-4 and TRBJ2-1, with a tentative D call TRBD2 (6 bases). This CDR3 comprises 14 residues. V lost 5 bases and J lost 9, with 17 bases in between. Germline CDR1 and CDR2: MRHNA and SNTAGT. In DNA, the CDR3 is TGTGCCAGCAGTATCGGACACCCCGGGAGTGAGCAGTTCTTC. Translation gives CASSIGHPGSEQFF.

The chain carries TRBV2 and TRBJ1-1, with D hard to call. Per the germline V gene, CDR1 is SNHLY and CDR2 is FYNNEI. This CDR3 has 14 amino acids. Trimming cost V 3 bases and J 3 bases, with 11 bases left between them. CDR3 in amino acids: CASSEQVPDTEAFF. The CDR3 DNA is TGTGCCAGCAGTGAGCAGGTCCCTGACACTGAAGCTTTCTTT.